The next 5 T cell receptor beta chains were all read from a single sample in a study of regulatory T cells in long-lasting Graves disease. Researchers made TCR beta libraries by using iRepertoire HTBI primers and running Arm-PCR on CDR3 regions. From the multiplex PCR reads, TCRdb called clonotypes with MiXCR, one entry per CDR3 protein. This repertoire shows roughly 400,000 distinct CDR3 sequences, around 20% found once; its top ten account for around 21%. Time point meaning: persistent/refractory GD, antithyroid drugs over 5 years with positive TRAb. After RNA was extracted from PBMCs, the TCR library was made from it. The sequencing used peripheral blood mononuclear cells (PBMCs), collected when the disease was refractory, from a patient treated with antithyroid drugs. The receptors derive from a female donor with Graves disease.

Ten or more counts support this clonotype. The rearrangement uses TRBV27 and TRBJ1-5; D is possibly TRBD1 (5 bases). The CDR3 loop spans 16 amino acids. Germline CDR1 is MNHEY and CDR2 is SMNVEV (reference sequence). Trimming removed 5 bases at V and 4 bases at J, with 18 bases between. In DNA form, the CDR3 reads TGTGCCAGCAGTCCTGAGCAGGGCAGATTGAATCAGCCCCAGCATTTT. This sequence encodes CASSPEQGRLNQPQHF.

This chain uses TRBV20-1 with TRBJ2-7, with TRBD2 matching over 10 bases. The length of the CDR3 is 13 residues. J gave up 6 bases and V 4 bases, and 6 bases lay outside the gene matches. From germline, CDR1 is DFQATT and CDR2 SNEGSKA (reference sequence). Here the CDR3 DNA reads TGCAGTGCTATACTAGCGGGATCCGGCGAGCAGTACTTC. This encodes CSAILAGSGEQYF.

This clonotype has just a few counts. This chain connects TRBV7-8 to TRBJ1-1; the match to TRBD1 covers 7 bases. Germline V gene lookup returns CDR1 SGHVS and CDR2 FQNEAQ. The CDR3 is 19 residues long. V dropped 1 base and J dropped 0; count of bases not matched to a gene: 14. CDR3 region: CASSLGAQGRGFMNTEAFF. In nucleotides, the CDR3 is TGTGCCAGCAGCTTAGGGGCACAGGGGCGGGGGTTTATGAACACTGAAGCTTTCTTT.

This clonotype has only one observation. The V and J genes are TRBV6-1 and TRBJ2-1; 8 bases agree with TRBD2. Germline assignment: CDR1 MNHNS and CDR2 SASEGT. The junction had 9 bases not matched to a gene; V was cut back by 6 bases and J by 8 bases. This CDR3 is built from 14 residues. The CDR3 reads CASRTVGRGDEQFF. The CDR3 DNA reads TGTGCCAGCAGGACTGTCGGGAGGGGGGATGAGCAGTTCTTC.

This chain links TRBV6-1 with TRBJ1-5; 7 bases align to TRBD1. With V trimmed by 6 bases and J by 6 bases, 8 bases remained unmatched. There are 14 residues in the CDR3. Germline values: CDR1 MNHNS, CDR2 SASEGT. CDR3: CASRGDRAGQPQHF. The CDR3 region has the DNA TGTGCCAGCAGAGGAGACAGGGCGGGTCAGCCCCAGCATTTT.